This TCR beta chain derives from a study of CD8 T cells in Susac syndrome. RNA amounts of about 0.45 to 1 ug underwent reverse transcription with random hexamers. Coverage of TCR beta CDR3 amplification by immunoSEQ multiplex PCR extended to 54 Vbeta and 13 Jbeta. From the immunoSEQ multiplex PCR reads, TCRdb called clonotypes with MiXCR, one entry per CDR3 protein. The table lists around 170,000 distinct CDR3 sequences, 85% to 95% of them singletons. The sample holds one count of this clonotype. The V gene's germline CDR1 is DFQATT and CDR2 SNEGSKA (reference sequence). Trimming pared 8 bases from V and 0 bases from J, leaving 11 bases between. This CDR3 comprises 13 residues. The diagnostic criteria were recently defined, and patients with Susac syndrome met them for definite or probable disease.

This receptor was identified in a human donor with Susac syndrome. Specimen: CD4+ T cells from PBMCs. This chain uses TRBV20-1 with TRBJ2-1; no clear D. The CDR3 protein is CSLTLSSYNEQFF. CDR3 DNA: TGCAGTCTTACCCTGAGCTCCTACAATGAGCAGTTCTTC.